The 16 T cell receptor beta chains below come from one sample, sequenced in a study of regulatory T cells in long-lasting Graves disease. Sequencing libraries for TCR beta were prepared with iRepertoire HTBI primers and Arm-PCR of CDR3 regions. TCRdb used MiXCR to reprocess the multiplex PCR reads, holding one entry per CDR3 protein. Of some 490,000 distinct CDR3 sequences in the sample, more than 10% were seen once. The time point here: newly diagnosed GD, antithyroid drugs for less than 3 months. Making the TCR library involved RNA that had been extracted from PBMCs. These data were also filed under a second study, of T cells in Graves' hyperthyroidism and ophthalmopathy.

The sample consisted of peripheral blood mononuclear cells (PBMCs), taken at new diagnosis, from a patient treated with antithyroid drugs. Receptors were obtained from a woman aged 25 to 39 with Graves disease.

The gene calls are TRBV7-9 and TRBJ1-1, with unresolved D. CDR1 SEHNR and CDR2 FQNEAQ come from the germline V gene (reference sequence). CDR3 length equals 14 residues. V shed 1 base and J shed 3 bases, with 9 bases lying between them. The CDR3 nucleotides read TGTGCCAGCAGCTTAGTCGGCACCCACACTGAAGCTTTCTTT. Its protein product is CASSLVGTHTEAFF.

Worth noting for this clonotype: A much larger clone sits a single nucleotide away, making a read error possible. The V and J genes are TRBV29-1 and TRBJ2-3; weak D call: TRBD2 (5 bases). Germline V lookup: CDR1 SQVTM, CDR2 ANQGSEA. This CDR3 spans 11 amino acids. This chain's CDR3 is CGPLRGDTQYF. CDR3 bases: TGCGGCCCCCTCCGGGGAGATACGCAGTATTTT.

There are many counts of this clonotype. The J gene is TRBJ2-1, the V gene TRBV7-3; D is unclear. Germline values: CDR1 SGHTA, CDR2 FQGTGA. The CDR3 is 15 amino acids. The V gene lost 1 base and the J gene lost 2 bases, with 9 bases spanning the gap. CDR3 sequence reads: CASSLIASTYNEQFF. Here the CDR3 DNA reads TGTGCCAGCAGCTTAATTGCGTCTACCTACAATGAGCAGTTCTTC. The full variable domain, rest sourced from reference TRBV7-3 and TRBJ2-1, is GAGVSQTPSNKVTEKGKYVELRCDPISGHTALYWYRQSLGQGPEFLIYFQGTGAADDSGLPNDRFFAVRPEGSVSTLKIQRTERGDSAVYLCASSLIASTYNEQFFGPGTRLTVL.

The rearrangement joins TRBV20-1 to TRBJ1-2; TRBD1 matches at 10 bases. Germline V gene data show CDR1 as DFQATT and CDR2 as SNEGSKA (reference sequence). V lost 3 bases, J lost 5 bases, and 6 bases stayed unmatched. This CDR3 is built from 14 residues. CDR3 in DNA: TGCAGTGCTAGGACGGGACAGGGGCGGTATGGCTACACCTTC. This translates into CSARTGQGRYGYTF.

This clonotype was recorded many times. This rearrangement joins TRBV28 to TRBJ2-7; possible D gene TRBD2, 5 bases. Trimming stripped 3 bases from V and 6 bases from J, with 15 bases between. The CDR3 has 14 residues. The germline gives CDR1 MDHEN, CDR2 SYDVKM. CDR3 nucleotide sequence: TGTGCCAGCAGTTTCATTGCCGCCGAGGGCGAGCAGTACTTC. This encodes CASSFIAAEGEQYF. Using reference TRBV28 and TRBJ2-7 for the parts outside the CDR3, the full variable domain is DVKVTQSSRYLVKRTGEKVFLECVQDMDHENMFWYRQDPGLGLRLIYFSYDVKMKEKGDIPEGYSVSREKKERFSLILESASTNQTSMYLCASSFIAAEGEQYFGPGTRLTVT.

This clonotype has only a few counts. This chain joins TRBV4-1 and TRBJ1-1, with D perhaps TRBD1 (5 bases). The CDR3 loop spans 15 amino acids. Trimming took off 4 bases at V and 1 base at J, with 13 bases between the two ends. In germline, CDR1 is MGHRA, CDR2 YSYEKL. CDR3 in DNA: TGCGCCAGCAGCCTATGGGACGAGGCGAACACTGAAGCTTTCTTT. This gives the protein CASSLWDEANTEAFF.

This clonotype was counted only a few times. V and J are TRBV3-1 and TRBJ2-2; maybe TRBD2 (6 bases). The V gene's germline CDR1 is LGHDT and CDR2 YNNKEL (reference sequence). The CDR3 has 16 residues. Trimming cost V 4 bases and J 1 base, with 13 bases left between them. In DNA, the CDR3 is TGTGCCAGCAGCCTTGGGGCGGGAAGGAACACCGGGGAGCTGTTTTTT. It codes for CASSLGAGRNTGELFF.

This clonotype was recorded at least ten times. This sequence joins TRBV18 and TRBJ2-5; maybe TRBD1 (6 bases). Deletions cut 4 bases from V and 5 bases from J, with 11 bases between. Germline values: CDR1 KGHSH, CDR2 LQKENI. The CDR3 has 13 amino acids. The CDR3 DNA reads as TGTGCCAGCTCACGTCGACAGGCGGAGACCCAGTACTTC. Amino acids: CASSRRQAETQYF.

The table lists this clonotype with many counts. The V gene is TRBV5-1, the J gene TRBJ1-2; a weak D match, TRBD1 (6 bases). Germline V CDR1 and CDR2: SGHRS, YFSETQ. The V end was cut by 4 bases, the J end by 3 bases, with 10 bases between. The CDR3 is 13 residues long. CDR3 sequence: CASSEQGDYGYTF. As DNA, the CDR3 is TGCGCCAGCAGCGAACAGGGAGACTATGGCTACACCTTC.

This clonotype was detected ten times or more. The chain joins TRBV20-1 to TRBJ2-1, with 7 positions matching TRBD2. CDR1 and CDR2 from the germline V gene are DFQATT and SNEGSKA (reference sequence). J gave up 2 bases and V 7 bases, and 8 bases lay outside the gene matches. CDR3 length: 14 amino acids. CDR3: CSVVPSGTYNEQFF. CDR3 nucleotide sequence: TGCAGTGTGGTTCCCAGCGGGACCTACAATGAGCAGTTCTTC.

The sample holds many counts of this clonotype. V usage is TRBV6-1 and J usage is TRBJ2-1; a possible D gene is TRBD1 (6 bases). The germline gives CDR1 MNHNS, CDR2 SASEGT. There are 16 residues in the CDR3. The V and J ends lost 6 bases and 4 bases respectively, with 19 bases between them. CDR3 sequence (DNA): TGTGCCAGCAGCCAAGGGATTAGGGGGAGATACAATGAGCAGTTCTTC. This translates into CASSQGIRGRYNEQFF.

This clonotype was observed many times. The rearrangement links TRBV24-1 to TRBJ2-2, with 8 bases fitting TRBD2. The CDR3 loop spans 15 amino acids. V was pared by 4 bases and J by 6 bases, with 6 bases of the junction left unmatched. Germline lookup yields CDR1 KGHDR and CDR2 SFDVKD. The CDR3 DNA reads TGTGCCACCAGTGAGCCGGGACTAGAGGCCGGGGAGCTGTTTTTT. Translation: CATSEPGLEAGELFF.

This clonotype was recorded many times. The chain recombines TRBV9 with TRBJ2-5; D unclear. V was clipped by 4 bases and J by 4 bases, with 26 bases between them. Germline-derived CDR1 and CDR2 are SGDLS and YYNGEE. CDR3 size: 18 residues. This CDR3 reads CASSHPPFRAEDPETQYF. The DNA of the CDR3 is TGTGCCAGCAGCCACCCCCCATTTCGGGCCGAAGACCCAGAGACCCAGTACTTC.

This clonotype was observed many times. In nucleotides, the CDR3 is TGTGCCAGCAGTGGGCTGGAGCCTCGCTCCTACAATGAGCAGTTCTTC. This sequence encodes CASSGLEPRSYNEQFF. This chain links TRBV2 with TRBJ2-1; D ambiguous. In germline, CDR1 is SNHLY, CDR2 FYNNEI. V was cut by 4 bases and J by 0 bases, with 13 bases left in between. The CDR3 sequence is 16 residues long.

This clonotype was recorded many times. The chain uses TRBV6-1 and TRBJ1-2; no reliable D call. V shed 4 bases and J shed 4 bases, with 4 bases lying between them. CDR1 and CDR2 (germline): MNHNS, SASEGT. CDR3 length: 11 residues. CDR3 amino acids: CASSGVYGYTF. The CDR3 DNA sequence: TGTGCCAGCAGTGGGGTCTATGGCTACACCTTC.

This chain connects TRBV28 to TRBJ2-5; TRBD1 aligns across 7 bases. CDR3 size: 17 residues. Germline V gene data show CDR1 as MDHEN and CDR2 as SYDVKM. Trimming took 2 bases from V and 5 from J; bases not matched to a gene: 14. The CDR3 protein is CASSLSILQGNKETQYF. The CDR3 DNA reads TGTGCCAGCAGTTTAAGCATCCTACAGGGGAACAAGGAGACCCAGTACTTC.